A single sample is the source of the 16 T cell receptor beta chains below, sequenced in a study of lymphopenia after photon versus proton radiotherapy. Here immunoSEQ multiplex PCR was the method, and the copy in TCRdb shows in-frame clones only, minus some. The data show approximately 30,000 clones, about 94% seen once. The sample in question was peripheral blood, obtained from a patient treated with photon-based radiotherapy. The receptors originated from a woman in her fifties or sixties with cholangiocarcinoma.

The rearrangement joins TRBV5-1 to TRBJ1-1, with D perhaps matching TRBD1 (5 bases). Between the trimmed V and J ends, which lost 4 bases and 4 bases, there was a span of 17 bases. Germline V gives CDR1 SGHRS, CDR2 YFSETQ. The CDR3 has 15 residues. CDR3 sequence: CASSPTANGITEAFF. The CDR3 region has the DNA TGCGCCAGCAGCCCGACAGCAAATGGCATCACTGAAGCTTTCTTT. The whole variable domain, remainder taken from reference TRBV5-1 and TRBJ1-1, is KAGVTQTPRYLIKTRGQQVTLSCSPISGHRSVSWYQQTPGQGLQFLFEYFSETQRNKGNFPGRFSGRQFSNSRSEMNVSTLELGDSALYLCASSPTANGITEAFFGQGTRLTVV.

V usage is TRBV19 and J usage is TRBJ1-4, with TRBD1 identical over 7 bases. The J segment lost 3 bases and the V segment lost 4 bases, leaving 8 bases of the junction unmatched. This CDR3 has 16 residues. The V gene's germline CDR1 is LNHDA and CDR2 SQIVND (reference sequence). The CDR3 region has the DNA TGTGCCAGTAGTAGTACAGGGGTAGGGGCTAATGAAAAACTGTTTTTT. It encodes CASSSTGVGANEKLFF.

In this sample, this clone turned up once. This chain uses TRBV6-5 with TRBJ1-1; D may be TRBD1 (6 bases). V gave up 6 bases and J gave up 4 bases, with 18 bases separating them. This CDR3 spans 15 amino acids. The germline V gene has CDR1 MNHEY and CDR2 SVGAGI. The CDR3 loop reads CASSRGQSVGTEAFF. CDR3 bases: TGTGCCAGCAGCCGCGGACAGTCGGTGGGCACTGAAGCTTTCTTT.

With respect to this clone: A junction end diverges from the germline sequence, so it may reflect a read error. The chain combines TRBV7-7 with TRBJ2-1; 7 positions match TRBD2. There are 15 residues in the CDR3. Germline values: CDR1 SSHAT, CDR2 FNYEAQ (reference sequence). The DNA of the CDR3 is TGTGCTAGCAGCTTAGCAACGGCGGGGGTAGGTGAGCAGTTCTTC. Protein sequence: CASSLATAGVGEQFF.

V and J are TRBV6-6 and TRBJ2-7, with 10 bases identical to TRBD2. V was pared by 8 bases and J by 0 bases, with 7 bases of the junction left unmatched. This CDR3 region has 15 residues. Germline CDR1 reads MNHNY; CDR2 reads SVGAGI (reference sequence). The CDR3 sequence is CASGSGTSASYEQYF. DNA for the CDR3: TGTGCCAGCGGTTCCGGGACTAGCGCCTCCTACGAGCAGTACTTC.

This clone appeared once. The chain's CDR3 is CASSQLESSYNEQFF. CDR3 nucleotides: TGCGCCAGCAGCCAACTGGAGAGCTCCTACAATGAGCAGTTCTTC. The chain carries TRBV5-1 and TRBJ2-1; the D is unclear. Germline CDR1 reads SGHRS; CDR2 reads YFSETQ. Trimming removed 4 bases from V and 0 bases from J, with 11 bases in between. The CDR3 contains 15 residues.

The CDR3 spells CASSYYLQGSAQYF. CDR3 sequence (DNA): TGTGCCAGCAGCTACTACCTACAGGGCTCTGCGCAGTATTTT. This chain joins TRBV5-6 and TRBJ2-3; tentatively, D is TRBD1 (6 bases). This CDR3 has 14 amino acids. V lost 3 bases to trimming and J lost 10 bases, with 18 bases between them. Germline lookup yields CDR1 SGHDT and CDR2 YYEEEE.

The rearrangement joins TRBV27 to TRBJ2-5; D unclear. The end of the DNA is better explained by TRBJ2-7, so the J call may be wrong. The germline CDR1 and CDR2 sequences are MNHEY and SMNVEV (reference sequence). The CDR3 has 13 residues. CDR3 sequence (DNA): TGTGCCAGCAGTTTAGGCCAGTACTACGAGCAGTACTTC. Translating gives CASSLGQYYEQYF.

V is TRBV19 and J is TRBJ2-7; D remains unclear. In germline, CDR1 is LNHDA, CDR2 SQIVND (reference sequence). V lost 5 bases and J lost 8, with 10 bases in between. The CDR3 totals 11 residues. CDR3 in amino acids: CASSDVSKQYF. CDR3 DNA sequence: TGTGCCAGTAGTGATGTTAGTAAGCAGTACTTC. Variable domain in full (rest from reference TRBV19 and TRBJ2-7): DGGITQSPKYLFRKEGQNVTLSCEQNLNHDAMYWYRQDPGQGLRLIYYSQIVNDFQKGDIAEGYSVSREKKESFPLTVTSAQKNPTAFYLCASSDVSKQYFGPGTRLTVT.

The chain links TRBV6-5 to TRBJ1-2, with D possibly being TRBD1 (6 bases). There are 16 residues in the CDR3. V lost 3 bases, J lost 4 bases, and 18 bases lay in between. CDR1 is MNHEY, CDR2 SVGAGI, per germline. In DNA form, the CDR3 reads TGTGCCAGCAGTTATTATCTCAGGGGAGGACTCTATGGCTACACCTTC. This translates into CASSYYLRGGLYGYTF.

The J gene is TRBJ2-5, the V gene TRBV19; 11 bases agree with TRBD2. The CDR3 is made up of 14 amino acids. Per the germline V gene, CDR1 is LNHDA and CDR2 is SQIVND (reference sequence). After removal of 3 bases from V and 4 bases from J, the junction contained 1 base not matched to a gene. This chain's CDR3 is CASSMGTSGETQYF. CDR3 nucleotides: TGTGCCAGTAGTATGGGGACTAGCGGAGAGACCCAGTACTTC.

The chain couples TRBV7-6 to TRBJ1-6, with a tentative D call TRBD1 (6 bases). Germline V gene lookup returns CDR1 SGHVS and CDR2 FNYEAQ. This CDR3 contains 13 residues. With 5 bases removed from V and 10 bases from J, the gap between germline ends came to 12 bases. Written as DNA, the CDR3 is TGTGCCAGCAGCCCGGGACATTTATCACCCCTCCACTTT. This codes for CASSPGHLSPLHF.

The chain joins TRBV7-2 to TRBJ2-3; D tentatively reads TRBD1 or TRBD2 (6 bases each). Per germline, CDR1 SGHTA and CDR2 FQGNSA. Trimming removed 1 base from V and 2 bases from J, with 10 bases in between. This CDR3 region has 15 residues. CDR3 sequence reads: CASSLGGANTDTQYF. The CDR3 DNA follows: TGTGCCAGCAGCTTAGGGGGGGCGAACACAGATACGCAGTATTTT.

This sequence joins TRBV6-5 and TRBJ2-3; unclear D gene. The germline V and J ends were trimmed by 2 bases and 1 base, with 4 bases remaining between them. The germline CDR1 and CDR2 sequences are MNHEY and SVGAGI. This CDR3 comprises 13 residues. CDR3 coding DNA: TGTGCCAGCAGTTACCAGGGCACAGATACGCAGTATTTT. Translation: CASSYQGTDTQYF.

CDR3 in amino acids: CASSRKVTGGSYEQYF. In DNA form, the CDR3 reads TGTGCCAGCAGCCGGAAAGTTACGGGGGGCTCCTACGAGCAGTACTTC. This chain connects TRBV5-6 to TRBJ2-7, with 7 bases aligning to TRBD2. Germline assignment: CDR1 SGHDT and CDR2 YYEEEE. The CDR3 consists of 16 residues. J lost 0 bases, V lost 4 bases, and 10 bases had no gene match.

The rearrangement joins TRBV6-6 to TRBJ2-4; the D is unclear. The CDR3 has 16 residues. Trimming shortened V by 4 bases and J by 0 bases, and 13 bases separated the two germline ends. Germline V CDR1 and CDR2: MNHNY, SVGAGI (reference sequence). The CDR3: CASSFSRALAKNIQYF. CDR3 coding DNA: TGTGCCAGCAGTTTCAGCCGGGCCCTAGCCAAAAACATTCAGTACTTC.